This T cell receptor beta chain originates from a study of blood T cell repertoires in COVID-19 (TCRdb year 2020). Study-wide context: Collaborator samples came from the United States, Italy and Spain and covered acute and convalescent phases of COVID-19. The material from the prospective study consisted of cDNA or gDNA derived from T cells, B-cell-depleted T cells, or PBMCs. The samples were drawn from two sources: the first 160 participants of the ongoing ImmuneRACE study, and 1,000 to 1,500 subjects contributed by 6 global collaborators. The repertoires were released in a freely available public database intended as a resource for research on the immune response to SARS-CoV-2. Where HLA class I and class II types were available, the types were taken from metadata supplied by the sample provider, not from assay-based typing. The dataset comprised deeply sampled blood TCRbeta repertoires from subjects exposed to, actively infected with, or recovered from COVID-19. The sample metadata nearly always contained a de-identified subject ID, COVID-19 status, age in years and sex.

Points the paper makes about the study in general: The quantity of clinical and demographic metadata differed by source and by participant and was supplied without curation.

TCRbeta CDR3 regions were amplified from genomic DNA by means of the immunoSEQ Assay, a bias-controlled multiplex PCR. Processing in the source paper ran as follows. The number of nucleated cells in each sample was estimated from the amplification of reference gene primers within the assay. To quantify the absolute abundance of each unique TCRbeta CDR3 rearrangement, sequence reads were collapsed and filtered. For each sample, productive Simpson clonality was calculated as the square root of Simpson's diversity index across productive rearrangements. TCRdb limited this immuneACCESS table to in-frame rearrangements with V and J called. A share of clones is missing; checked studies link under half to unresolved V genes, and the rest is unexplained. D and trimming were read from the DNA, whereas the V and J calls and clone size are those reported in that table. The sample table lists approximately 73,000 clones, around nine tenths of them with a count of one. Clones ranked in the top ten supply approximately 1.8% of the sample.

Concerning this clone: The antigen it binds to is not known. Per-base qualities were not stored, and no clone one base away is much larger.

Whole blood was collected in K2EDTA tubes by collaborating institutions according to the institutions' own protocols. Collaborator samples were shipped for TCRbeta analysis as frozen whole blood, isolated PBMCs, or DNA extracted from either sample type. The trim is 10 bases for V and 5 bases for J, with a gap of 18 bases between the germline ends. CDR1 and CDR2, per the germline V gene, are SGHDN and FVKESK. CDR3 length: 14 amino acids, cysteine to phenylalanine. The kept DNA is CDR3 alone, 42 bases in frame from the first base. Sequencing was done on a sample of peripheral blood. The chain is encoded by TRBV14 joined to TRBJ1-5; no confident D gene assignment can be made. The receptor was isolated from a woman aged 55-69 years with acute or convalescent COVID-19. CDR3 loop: CANQAGGGHQPQHF. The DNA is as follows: TGTGCCAATCAAGCCGGCGGCGGGCATCAGCCCCAGCATTTT.